The rows below give T cell receptor beta chains drawn from one sample of a study of T-cell reconstitution after alpha-beta-depleted transplantation in children. MiXCR was run by TCRdb on the PCR reads, yielding one entry per CDR3 protein. The sample lists around 600,000 distinct CDR3 sequences; over 9.5% were seen once. The sample here was PBMCs from the stem cell graft donor, taken from the stem cell graft. The receptor source for this set is a human donor who donated a stem cell graft to a child with acute myeloid leukemia. CDR3s include the opening cysteine and the closing phenylalanine or tryptophan. D genes are given only for firm matches. Rows may omit the clone size; those that give it use once, few, many or a size class.

D	size	V	J	CDR3	DNA
.	few	TRBV7-2	TRBJ1-4	CASSLMAGYEKLFF	TGTGCCAGCAGCTTGATGGCAGGGTATGAAAAACTGTTTTTT
TRBD1	.	TRBV6-4	TRBJ2-4	CASSGEDRGLSAKNIQYF	TGTGCCAGCAGTGGAGAGGACAGGGGGCTTTCGGCCAAAAACATTCAGTACTTC
.	many	TRBV5-1	TRBJ2-5	CASSIGVQETQYF	TGCGCCAGCAGCATTGGCGTACAAGAGACCCAGTACTTC
.	few	TRBV20-1	TRBJ1-2	CSAREGSSYGYTF	TGCAGTGCTAGGGAGGGGAGCAGCTATGGCTACACCTTC
.	many	TRBV11-2	TRBJ1-1	CASSSSGHWNTEAFF	TGTGCCAGCAGCTCCTCGGGACACTGGAACACTGAAGCTTTCTTT
TRBD1	.	TRBV18	TRBJ1-1	CASSPIATGVNTEAFF	TGTGCCAGCTCACCTATCGCCACAGGGGTGAACACTGAAGCTTTCTTT
.	few	TRBV24-1	TRBJ2-1	CATSEYTGRGGNEQFF	TGTGCCACCAGTGAATATACAGGGAGGGGAGGCAATGAGCAGTTCTTC
.	.	TRBV20-1	TRBJ2-5	CSARGSRDIQETQYF	TGCAGTGCTAGAGGTTCCCGCGACATCCAAGAGACCCAGTACTTC
.	many	TRBV14	TRBJ2-1	CASSQGPYNEQFF	TGTGCCAGCAGTCAGGGACCCTACAATGAGCAGTTCTTC
.	.	TRBV20-1	TRBJ2-5	CSATFSEDPKGETQYF	TGCAGTGCTACCTTTAGTGAGGACCCCAAGGGGGAGACCCAGTACTTC
.	many	TRBV20-1	TRBJ2-5	CSAISTRGTGETQYF	TGCAGTGCTATAAGTACTAGGGGTACGGGAGAGACCCAGTACTTC
.	few	TRBV7-2	TRBJ2-1	CASRTRGGEQFF	TGTGCCAGCAGAACCAGGGGAGGCGAGCAGTTCTTC
TRBD2	.	TRBV9	TRBJ2-1	CASSTPGLSSYNEQFF	TGTGCCAGCAGCACCCCGGGACTAAGCTCCTACAATGAGCAGTTCTTC
TRBD2	many	TRBV29-1	TRBJ2-5	CSVGVSGGETQYF	TGCAGCGTTGGTGTCAGCGGGGGAGAGACCCAGTACTTC
.	few	TRBV2	TRBJ1-2	CASSDPGQGGYTF	TGTGCCAGCAGTGATCCAGGGCAGGGTGGCTACACCTTC
.	.	TRBV20-1	TRBJ2-7	CSAFRRTYEQYF	TGCAGTGCATTTCGACGGACCTACGAGCAGTACTTC
TRBD1	many	TRBV10-3	TRBJ1-1	CAISVAGGNTEAFF	TGTGCCATCAGTGTGGCAGGGGGGAACACTGAAGCTTTCTTT
.	.	TRBV3-1	TRBJ1-2	CASSQELGRETGGYTF	TGTGCCAGCAGCCAAGAGTTAGGCAGGGAGACAGGTGGCTACACCTTC
TRBD1	few	TRBV7-2	TRBJ1-1	CASSFRLGQLNDGAEAFF	TGTGCCAGCAGCTTCAGGCTGGGACAGCTGAATGATGGCGCTGAAGCTTTCTTT
.	many	TRBV30	TRBJ2-3	CAWSPGLGTQYF	TGTGCCTGGAGTCCCGGGTTAGGGACGCAGTATTTT
.	.	TRBV20-1	TRBJ2-7	CSAPTIPFYEQYF	TGCAGTGCCCCGACTATCCCATTCTACGAGCAGTACTTC
.	many	TRBV21-1	TRBJ2-5	CASKGQGAKETQYF	TGTGCCAGCAAGGGACAGGGGGCGAAGGAGACCCAGTACTTC
.	many	TRBV5-1	TRBJ2-7	CASSYADNEQYF	TGCGCCAGCAGCTATGCAGATAACGAGCAGTACTTC
.	.	TRBV4-3	TRBJ1-5	CASSQAHQEWFNQPQHF	TGCGCCAGCAGCCAAGCTCACCAGGAATGGTTCAATCAGCCCCAGCATTTT
TRBD2	few	TRBV9	TRBJ2-7	CASSVAPSGAYEQYF	TGTGCCAGCAGCGTAGCGCCTAGCGGGGCCTACGAGCAGTACTTC
.	many	TRBV4-1	TRBJ2-1	CASSQAGVHNYNEQFF	TGCGCCAGCAGCCAAGCGGGAGTCCATAACTACAATGAGCAGTTCTTC
.	.	TRBV30	TRBJ1-1	CAWSVRKGEVF	TGTGCCTGGAGTGTACGGAAAGGGGAGGTCTTT
.	.	TRBV12-3/TRBV12-4	TRBJ2-7	CASKLQPAKVLGEQYF	TGTGCCAGCAAATTACAGCCTGCAAAGGTCTTGGGCGAGCAGTACTTC
.	few	TRBV5-1	TRBJ2-1	CASSLGLAYTYNEQFF	TGCGCCAGCAGCTTGGGTCTAGCTTACACCTACAATGAGCAGTTCTTC
.	few	TRBV5-6	TRBJ2-6	CASSIRVVAGANVLTF	TGTGCCAGCAGCATAAGGGTAGTAGCTGGGGCCAACGTCCTGACTTTC
.	.	TRBV29-1	TRBJ2-3	CSVDNGISTDTQYF	TGCAGCGTTGATAACGGGATTTCCACAGATACGCAGTATTTT
TRBD1	few	TRBV5-1	TRBJ2-1	CASSLVGTGLNEQFF	TGCGCCAGCAGCTTGGTTGGGACAGGGTTGAATGAGCAGTTCTTC
.	many	TRBV27	TRBJ2-6	CASSPLSSGANVLTF	TGTGCCAGCAGTCCCCTGTCCTCTGGGGCCAACGTCCTGACTTTC
.	many	TRBV12-3/TRBV12-4	TRBJ2-3	CASNQLDTQYF	TGTGCCAGCAATCAACTAGATACGCAGTATTTT
.	many	TRBV12-3/TRBV12-4	TRBJ1-1	CASSPQATEAFF	TGTGCCAGCAGCCCCCAGGCAACTGAAGCTTTCTTT
.	many	TRBV4-3	TRBJ2-1	CASSQETKTYNEQFF	TGCGCCAGCAGCCAAGAGACTAAGACCTACAATGAGCAGTTCTTC
.	.	TRBV27	TRBJ2-7	CASSLVGRPYEQYF	TGTGCCAGCAGTTTGGTTGGCAGACCCTACGAGCAGTACTTC
.	many	TRBV6-2/TRBV6-3	TRBJ2-1	CASTFDSYNEQFF	TGTGCCAGCACCTTCGACAGTTACAATGAGCAGTTCTTC
TRBD2	few	TRBV20-1	TRBJ2-7	CSAALASSGRALGGQYF	TGCAGCGCCGCTCTGGCCTCTAGCGGGAGGGCCTTGGGGGGGCAGTACTTC
.	few	TRBV12-3/TRBV12-4	TRBJ2-3	CASSFGGVDTQYF	TGTGCCAGCAGTTTCGGGGGAGTAGATACGCAGTATTTT
.	few	TRBV24-1	TRBJ2-2	CATQLAHTGELFF	TGTGCCACGCAACTAGCTCACACCGGGGAGCTGTTTTTT
TRBD2	few	TRBV20-1	TRBJ2-1	CSAREPGLAGGGEQFF	TGCAGTGCTAGAGAGCCGGGACTAGCGGGAGGTGGTGAGCAGTTCTTC
TRBD2	many	TRBV6-2/TRBV6-3	TRBJ2-7	CASIVTSGPYEQYF	TGTGCCAGCATTGTAACTAGCGGTCCCTACGAGCAGTACTTC
.	.	TRBV2	TRBJ1-4	CASRRGYATNEKLFF	TGTGCCAGCAGGAGGGGATACGCAACTAATGAAAAACTGTTTTTT
TRBD1	.	TRBV20-1	TRBJ1-2	CSALTGGKGYTF	TGCAGTGCCTTGACAGGGGGCAAGGGCTACACCTTC
TRBD2	many	TRBV6-1	TRBJ2-2	CASSEFLAGVAGELFF	TGTGCCAGCAGTGAGTTTCTAGCGGGAGTCGCCGGGGAGCTGTTTTTT
.	few	TRBV18	TRBJ2-2	CASSPRGLELFF	TGTGCCAGCTCACCACGAGGCTTGGAGCTGTTTTTT
TRBD1	many	TRBV12-5	TRBJ1-1	CASGTKQGTHTEAFF	TGTGCTAGTGGGACAAAACAGGGGACGCACACTGAAGCTTTCTTT
.	many	TRBV7-9	TRBJ1-1	CASSLDENTEAFF	TGTGCCAGCAGCTTAGACGAGAACACTGAAGCTTTCTTT
TRBD1	many	TRBV12-3/TRBV12-4	TRBJ2-2	CASRLPGTGNTGELFF	TGTGCCAGCAGACTGCCCGGGACAGGGAACACCGGGGAGCTGTTTTTT